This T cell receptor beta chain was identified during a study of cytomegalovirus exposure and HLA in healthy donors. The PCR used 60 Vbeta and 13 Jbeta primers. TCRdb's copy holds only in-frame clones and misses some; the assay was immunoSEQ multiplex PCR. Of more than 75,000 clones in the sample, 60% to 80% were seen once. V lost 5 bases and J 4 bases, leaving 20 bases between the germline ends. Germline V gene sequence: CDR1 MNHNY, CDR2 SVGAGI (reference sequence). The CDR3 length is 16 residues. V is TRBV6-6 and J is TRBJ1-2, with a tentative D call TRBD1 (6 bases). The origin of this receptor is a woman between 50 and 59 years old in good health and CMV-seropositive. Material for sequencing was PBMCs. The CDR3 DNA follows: TGTGCCAGCAGTACAAATGGACAGACGAATTCCTATGGCTACACCTTC. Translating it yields CASSTNGQTNSYGYTF.